Below, 20 T cell receptor beta chains from the same sample are listed, as sequenced in a study of cytomegalovirus exposure and HLA in healthy donors (dated by TCRdb to between 2016 and 2019). The receptor library was made with the immunoSEQ multiplex PCR assay. A mixture of 60 forward primers for TCR Vbeta segments and 13 reverse primers for TCR Jbeta segments was used in the multiplex PCR. Drawn from immuneACCESS, this table holds only the in-frame rearrangements with V and J called that TCRdb kept. Clones are partly lost; checked studies trace under half to an unresolved V gene and leave the rest unexplained. The sample table holds under 150,000 clones, of which around 86% were seen once. The leading ten clones occupy less than 0.75% of the sample. The sample comprised PBMCs. The origin of the receptors is a young man in good health and CMV-seronegative.

The chain has TRBV19 and TRBJ2-3; a weak D match, TRBD2 (6 bases). CDR1 is LNHDA, CDR2 SQIVND, per germline (reference sequence). This CDR3 region has 13 residues. The V and J ends lost 7 bases and 3 bases respectively, with 11 bases between them. The CDR3 sequence is CASTPGSTDTQYF. CDR3 nucleotides: TGTGCCAGTACGCCCGGGAGTACAGATACGCAGTATTTT.

The chain carries TRBV6-5 and TRBJ2-1; a weak D match, TRBD2 (6 bases). Germline values: CDR1 MNHEY, CDR2 SVGAGI. The germline V and J ends were trimmed by 6 bases and 4 bases, with 10 bases remaining between them. The CDR3 runs 13 residues. This CDR3 reads CASRGGGYNEQFF. The CDR3 bases are TGTGCCAGCAGGGGCGGAGGGTACAATGAGCAGTTCTTC.

This chain joins TRBV7-3 and TRBJ2-1; TRBD2 matches 10 bases. CDR1 and CDR2 from the germline V gene are SGHTA and FQGTGA. V lost 5 bases, J lost 14 bases, and 9 bases stayed unmatched. This CDR3 is 13 amino acids long. CDR3 nucleotide sequence: TGTGCCAGCAGCCAAGCGGGGGGGCCGAAAAAGTTCTTC. It codes for CASSQAGGPKKFF.

The CDR3 DNA reads as TGCGCCAGCAGCTTTCAGGGTACCACTGAAGCTTTCTTT. Encoded protein: CASSFQGTTEAFF. J is TRBJ1-1 and V is TRBV5-1, with D perhaps TRBD1 (5 bases). This CDR3 has 13 amino acids. With 2 bases removed from V and 4 bases from J, the gap between germline ends came to 9 bases. The germline gives CDR1 SGHRS, CDR2 YFSETQ.

In regard to this clone: The junction shows a germline mismatch at one end, possibly a read error. The V gene is TRBV7-9, the J gene TRBJ2-7; 11 positions agree with TRBD2. The CDR3 is 14 residues long. CDR1 and CDR2 from the germline V gene are SEHNR and FQNEAQ (reference sequence). The CDR3 nucleotides are TGTGCCAGCAGCTTAGCCCACGGGACTAGCGGTGTGGGTTTC. Translating gives CASSLAHGTSGVGF.

Turning to this clone: One end of the junction does not line up with germline, which may come from a read error. The chain carries TRBV7-7 and TRBJ2-5; the match to TRBD2 covers 11 bases. Per germline, CDR1 SSHAT and CDR2 FNYEAQ (reference sequence). The CDR3 spans 14 residues. The CDR3 DNA sequence: TGTGCTAGCAGCTTACGGACTAGCGGGGAGACCCAGTACTTC. This codes for CASSLRTSGETQYF.

This chain uses TRBV5-4 with TRBJ1-1; 10 positions agree with TRBD1. CDR1 and CDR2 (germline): SGHNT, YYREEE (reference sequence). V trimming: 3 bases; J trimming: 3 bases; junction bases outside the gene matches: 2. This CDR3 contains 14 residues. The CDR3 DNA follows: TGTGCCAGCAGCTGGACAGGGGGAGACACTGAAGCTTTCTTT. The encoded protein is CASSWTGGDTEAFF. The full variable domain, in which reference TRBV5-4 and TRBJ1-1 provide the parts outside the CDR3, is ETGVTQSPTHLIKTRGQQVTLRCSSQSGHNTVSWYQQALGQGPQFIFQYYREEENGRGNFPPRFSGLQFPNYSSELNVNALELDDSALYLCASSWTGGDTEAFFGQGTRLTVV.

The chain has TRBV9 and TRBJ2-5; TRBD1 matches 7 bases. Germline V gene lookup returns CDR1 SGDLS and CDR2 YYNGEE. The V and J ends lost 0 bases and 3 bases, in that order; junction bases with no gene match: 5. This CDR3 region has 15 residues. CDR3 sequence (DNA): TGTGCCAGCAGCGTAGGAGGGACAGCAAAAGAGACCCAGTACTTC. The encoded protein is CASSVGGTAKETQYF.

The V and J genes are TRBV9 and TRBJ2-1; no firm D call. Germline-derived CDR1 and CDR2 are SGDLS and YYNGEE. Deletions cut 4 bases from V and 7 bases from J, with 15 bases between. This CDR3 comprises 14 residues. CDR3 sequence: CASSPVVMLNEQFF. The CDR3 DNA reads as TGTGCCAGCAGCCCCGTAGTAATGTTAAATGAGCAGTTCTTC.

The genes are TRBV30 and TRBJ1-5; D is perhaps TRBD1 (6 bases). V lost 0 bases and J lost 7, with 13 bases in between. This CDR3 is 14 amino acids long. CDR1 GTSNPN and CDR2 SVGIG come from the germline V gene (reference sequence). CDR3 DNA sequence: TGTGCCTGGAGTGTATTGGGGGCTGGGCAGCCCCAGCATTTT. This translates into CAWSVLGAGQPQHF.

The rearrangement uses TRBV18 and TRBJ2-3, with D tentatively TRBD2 (5 bases). The V and J ends lost 2 bases and 5 bases respectively, with 8 bases between them. Germline V CDR1 and CDR2: KGHSH, LQKENI. The CDR3 has 13 residues. The CDR3 loop reads CASSPRGLDTQYF. DNA for the CDR3: TGTGCCAGCTCACCAAGAGGGTTAGATACGCAGTATTTT.

The chain links TRBV5-1 to TRBJ2-4, with D possibly matching TRBD1 (7 bases). The CDR3 is 17 residues long. From germline, CDR1 is SGHRS and CDR2 YFSETQ. Deletions cut 0 bases from V and 1 base from J, with 14 bases between. As DNA, the CDR3 is TGCGCCAGCAGCTTGGACCCAGGGGGGACTGCCAAAAACATTCAGTACTTC. This gives the protein CASSLDPGGTAKNIQYF.

The rearrangement joins TRBV7-9 to TRBJ1-1, with a possible D match to TRBD1 (6 bases). The CDR3 loop spans 19 amino acids. In germline, CDR1 is SEHNR, CDR2 FQNEAQ (reference sequence). V dropped 4 bases and J dropped 6 bases, with 30 bases sitting between them. The CDR3 reads CASSSPGGGGRLDMPEAFF. The CDR3 nucleotides are TGTGCCAGCAGCTCACCGGGCGGCGGGGGGCGCTTAGACATGCCTGAAGCTTTCTTT.

The chain joins TRBV6-1 to TRBJ1-2; D gene ambiguous. The CDR3 extends over 15 amino acids. Trimming took off 2 bases at V and 7 bases at J, with 17 bases between the two ends. Germline CDR1 is MNHNS and CDR2 is SASEGT. The CDR3 DNA is TGTGCCAGCAGTGAATGGTCAGGAGGTGAAGGTGGCTACACCTTC. Amino acids: CASSEWSGGEGGYTF.

The J gene is TRBJ2-5, the V gene TRBV13; 8 bases agree with TRBD2. The junction had 4 bases not matched to a gene; V was cut back by 2 bases and J by 5 bases. Germline lookup yields CDR1 PRHDT and CDR2 FYEKMQ (reference sequence). The CDR3 covers 14 residues. The CDR3 is CASSLRGGRETQYF. DNA for the CDR3: TGTGCCAGCAGCTTACGGGGGGGCAGGGAGACCCAGTACTTC.

CDR3 coding DNA: TGCGCCAGCAGCCAAGGGGCGCAGGGGAATTCACCCCTCCACTTT. This sequence encodes CASSQGAQGNSPLHF. V usage is TRBV4-1 and J usage is TRBJ1-6; maybe TRBD1 (6 bases). Germline V CDR1 and CDR2: MGHRA, YSYEKL. V lost 1 base to trimming and J lost 7 bases, with 11 bases between them. The CDR3 is made up of 15 amino acids.

V gene TRBV28 combines with J gene TRBJ1-5; the D gene is possibly TRBD1 (5 bases). The germline gives CDR1 MDHEN, CDR2 SYDVKM. Deletions cut 5 bases from V and 2 bases from J, with 13 bases between. The CDR3 loop spans 15 amino acids. The CDR3 bases are TGTGCCAGCAGTCGACGCCTGACAGGCAATCAGCCCCAGCATTTT. Translation gives CASSRRLTGNQPQHF.

This rearrangement joins TRBV30 to TRBJ1-6; D unresolved. This CDR3 has 14 residues. V was cut by 1 base and J by 4 bases, with 8 bases left in between. CDR1 is GTSNPN, CDR2 SVGIG, per germline (reference sequence). Here the CDR3 DNA reads TGTGCCTGGAGTGCCGAGCGGTATAATTCACCCCTCCACTTT. Amino acid sequence: CAWSAERYNSPLHF.

The chain has TRBV7-6 and TRBJ1-1, with no clear D. Deletions cut 1 base from V and 1 base from J, with 10 bases between. The germline gives CDR1 SGHVS, CDR2 FNYEAQ. The CDR3 sequence is 15 residues long. CDR3 in DNA: TGTGCCAGCAGCTTAGAAACCCCAGGGAACACTGAAGCTTTCTTT. This translates into CASSLETPGNTEAFF. Using reference TRBV7-6 and TRBJ1-1 for the parts outside the CDR3, the full variable domain is GAGVSQSPRYKVTKRGQDVALRCDPISGHVSLYWYRQALGQGPEFLTYFNYEAQQDKSGLPNDRFSAERPEGSISTLTIQRTEQRDSAMYRCASSLETPGNTEAFFGQGTRLTVV.

The rearrangement links TRBV27 to TRBJ1-6, with 8 bases matching TRBD1. V trimming: 7 bases; J trimming: 7 bases; junction bases outside the gene matches: 9. Germline lookup yields CDR1 MNHEY and CDR2 SMNVEV (reference sequence). The CDR3 sequence is 15 residues long. Here the CDR3 DNA reads TGTGCCAGCACCCTCGGGACAGGAGAAAATTCACCCCTCCACTTT. Amino acid sequence: CASTLGTGENSPLHF.